The 15 T cell receptor beta chains below were found in one sample sequenced in a study of cytomegalovirus exposure and HLA in healthy donors (dated by TCRdb to 2015 to 2018). The library was built by means of the immunoSEQ multiplex PCR assay. The table was pulled from immuneACCESS by TCRdb, which kept in-frame rearrangements only. Such tables lose some clones; where checked, under half of the loss comes from unresolved V genes, and the rest has no known cause. The sample table holds about 280,000 clones, of which around nine tenths were seen once. The ten most abundant clones make up 0.92% of the sample. The sequencing sample was made of PBMCs. All receptors derive from a young woman in good health and CMV-seronegative.

This chain connects TRBV5-6 to TRBJ2-5, with D unresolved. CDR1 SGHDT and CDR2 YYEEEE come from the germline V gene. V lost 0 bases and J 3 bases, leaving 9 bases between the germline ends. The CDR3 is made up of 14 amino acids. DNA for the CDR3: TGTGCCAGCAGCTTGGTGCGCCTAGAAGAGACCCAGTACTTC. Translation gives CASSLVRLEETQYF.

This chain joins TRBV2 and TRBJ1-1; a possible D gene is TRBD1 (6 bases). Germline CDR1 and CDR2: SNHLY and FYNNEI. V dropped 1 base and J dropped 1 base, with 13 bases sitting between them. This CDR3 has 16 residues. The CDR3 sequence: CASSEELVGQNTEAFF. The CDR3 DNA is TGTGCCAGCAGTGAAGAGCTTGTGGGACAGAACACTGAAGCTTTCTTT.

The chain combines TRBV19 with TRBJ2-5, with TRBD1 matching 8 bases. Germline V gene data show CDR1 as LNHDA and CDR2 as SQIVND (reference sequence). The CDR3 spans 18 residues. After removal of 5 bases from V and 0 bases from J, the junction contained 14 bases not matched to a gene. CDR3 amino acids: CASSSFSGGAQYQETQYF. The CDR3 DNA reads TGTGCCAGTAGTTCCTTCTCAGGGGGCGCCCAGTACCAAGAGACCCAGTACTTC.

The V and J genes are TRBV12-5 and TRBJ2-7; TRBD1 is a possible D gene (6 bases). V was cut by 6 bases and J by 3 bases, with 12 bases left in between. Looked up from germline, CDR1 is LGHNT and CDR2 is FRNRAP. The CDR3 covers 13 residues. CDR3 residues: CASGLDRSYEQYF. As DNA, the CDR3 is TGTGCTAGTGGACTCGACAGGAGCTACGAGCAGTACTTC.

This chain joins TRBV7-2 and TRBJ2-7; 7 bases match TRBD1. V lost 5 bases, J lost 2 bases, and 9 bases stayed unmatched. The CDR3 sequence is 15 residues long. Per germline, CDR1 SGHTA and CDR2 FQGNSA. CDR3 coding DNA: TGTGCCAGCAGCCCTAGACAGGGAAGGCCCTACGAGCAGTACTTC. Translating it yields CASSPRQGRPYEQYF.

V and J are TRBV27 and TRBJ2-7, with D perhaps matching TRBD2 (5 bases). The germline gives CDR1 MNHEY, CDR2 SMNVEV (reference sequence). The length of the CDR3 is 14 residues. V gave up 5 bases and J gave up 1 base, with 12 bases separating them. CDR3 amino acids: CASSPASRSYEQYF. CDR3 in DNA: TGTGCCAGCAGTCCGGCTAGCAGATCCTACGAGCAGTACTTC.

The genes are TRBV5-1 and TRBJ2-2; D unclear. The germline V gene encodes CDR1 SGHRS and CDR2 YFSETQ. The V and J ends lost 0 bases and 1 base respectively, with 10 bases between them. The CDR3 spans 16 residues. The CDR3 sequence: CASSLGLQMNTGELFF. The CDR3 nucleotides are TGCGCCAGCAGCTTGGGGCTCCAGATGAACACCGGGGAGCTGTTTTTT.

The CDR3 nucleotides read TGTGCCAGCAGCGCCCGGACAGGGGGGTCTCCAGATACGCAGTATTTT. This sequence encodes CASSARTGGSPDTQYF. The chain is built from TRBV9 and TRBJ2-3; 10 bases agree with TRBD1. V was clipped by 3 bases and J by 4 bases; unmatched bases: 8. The CDR3 totals 16 residues. From germline, CDR1 is SGDLS and CDR2 YYNGEE.

The gene calls are TRBV7-9 and TRBJ2-1; 7 bases match TRBD2. Trimming at V came to 0 bases and at J to 5 bases, leaving 4 bases not matched to a gene. The CDR3 contains 15 residues. Per germline, CDR1 SEHNR and CDR2 FQNEAQ (reference sequence). CDR3 in DNA: TGTGCCAGCAGCTTAGCGGGAGGGCTCAACAATGAGCAGTTCTTC. Protein sequence: CASSLAGGLNNEQFF.

This chain uses TRBV28 with TRBJ2-7; 7 bases fit TRBD1. CDR3 size: 15 residues. The V and J ends lost 4 bases and 1 base, in that order; junction bases with no gene match: 7. The V gene's germline CDR1 is MDHEN and CDR2 SYDVKM. The CDR3 region has the DNA TGTGCCAGCAGTTCCTTGACAGGGTGGTCCTACGAGCAGTACTTC. It codes for CASSSLTGWSYEQYF. Combining the CDR3 with reference TRBV28 and TRBJ2-7 gives the whole variable domain DVKVTQSSRYLVKRTGEKVFLECVQDMDHENMFWYRQDPGLGLRLIYFSYDVKMKEKGDIPEGYSVSREKKERFSLILESASTNQTSMYLCASSSLTGWSYEQYFGPGTRLTVT.

The V gene is TRBV7-9, the J gene TRBJ1-1; 7 bases match TRBD1. This CDR3 spans 17 amino acids. The V gene's germline CDR1 is SEHNR and CDR2 FQNEAQ (reference sequence). V was clipped by 5 bases and J by 1 base; unmatched bases: 13. DNA of the CDR3: TGTGCCAGCAGCCAGGACAGGTCAGGCCGAGAGAACACTGAAGCTTTCTTT. Protein product: CASSQDRSGRENTEAFF.

The chain links TRBV28 to TRBJ1-2, with TRBD1 identical over 8 bases. The CDR3 has 13 amino acids. J was trimmed by 5 bases and V by 3 bases; bases with no gene match: 2. Germline V gene sequence: CDR1 MDHEN, CDR2 SYDVKM. The CDR3 DNA is TGTGCCAGCAGTTTCAGGGGGCAATATGGCTACACCTTC. It translates to CASSFRGQYGYTF.

CDR3 in amino acids: CASSSYLTGATNEKLFF. The CDR3 nucleotides are TGTGCCAGCAGCTCCTACTTGACAGGAGCAACTAATGAAAAACTGTTTTTT. This chain uses TRBV11-2 with TRBJ1-4; tentative D call: TRBD1 (6 bases). The CDR3 has 17 amino acids. Germline-derived CDR1 and CDR2 are SGHAT and FQNNGV. V was cut by 4 bases and J by 0 bases, with 15 bases left in between.

This clone appeared a single time. V and J are TRBV5-1 and TRBJ1-4; D gene uncertain. With 5 bases removed from V and 0 bases from J, the gap between germline ends came to 11 bases. This CDR3 has 15 residues. Germline CDR1 is SGHRS and CDR2 is YFSETQ. The CDR3 DNA follows: TGCGCCAGCAGGGAGGATGTAGCAACTAATGAAAAACTGTTTTTT. Translated, it gives CASREDVATNEKLFF.

This chain joins TRBV7-3 and TRBJ1-2; possible D gene TRBD1, 5 bases. The CDR3 is made up of 13 amino acids. CDR1 SGHTA and CDR2 FQGTGA come from the germline V gene. Trimming took 5 bases from V and 2 from J, leaving 9 bases between them. The CDR3 bases are TGTGCCAGCAGCCCGGGACTCAACTATGGCTACACCTTC. Protein sequence: CASSPGLNYGYTF.